The sequence of this TCR beta chain was determined in a study of OX40 agonist ivuxolimab in advanced cancers. Study at large: An agonistic anti-OX40 (CD134) antibody, ivuxolimab, was used to treat the patients. A male proportion of just over 80% was recorded, with mean age roughly 60 years and range about 23 to 90. Regarding the study as a whole: Expanded clones tended on average to be more numerous among CD8+ T cells than CD4+.

Remarks on this clone: Its cognate antigen is unknown.

The table came from immunoSEQ multiplex PCR; TCRdb's copy has only in-frame clones and leaves some out. The sample has tens of thousands of clones, roughly 86% seen once; the top ten hold under 65%. The cohort excluded patients with autoimmune disease history or systemic immunosuppression. The TCR comes from an adult with an advanced solid tumor such as melanoma, head and neck, liver or kidney cancer. This specimen was CD4+ or CD8+ T cells sorted from blood, taken in a trial of the OX40 agonist ivuxolimab.

The CDR3, as DNA: TGTGCCAGCAGTGAAGTCAGGGGGGCCTACGAGCAGTACTTC. Translating gives CASSEVRGAYEQYF. V is TRBV6-5 and J is TRBJ2-7; maybe TRBD1 (7 bases). Germline values: CDR1 MNHEY, CDR2 SVGAGI. The CDR3 consists of 14 residues. The V end was cut by 5 bases, the J end by 2 bases, with 13 bases between.